These 17 T cell receptor beta chains came from one sample sequenced in a study of T cells in Graves' hyperthyroidism and ophthalmopathy. The TCR beta CDR3 regions underwent amplification using RNA transcripts as the source. A set of HTBI primers served as the primers for a first-round RT-PCR of the TCR CDR3. TCRdb reanalysed the multiplex PCR reads using MiXCR and keeps one entry per CDR3 protein. The sample records fewer than 650,000 distinct CDR3 sequences, approximately 49% being singletons. Sequences were obtained from peripheral blood or thyroid tissue (not recorded which). The receptors derive from an adult woman with Graves' disease, either hyperthyroidism or ophthalmopathy (not recorded which).

Concerning this clonotype itself: Sequence at one end of the junction differs from germline and may be a read error. The CDR3 sequence is CASSLGRTGLQETQYF. The CDR3 DNA reads TGTGCTAGCAGCTTAGGAAGGACAGGGCTCCAAGAGACCCAGTACTTC. This chain joins TRBV7-3 and TRBJ2-5; TRBD1 matches 8 bases. Germline assignment: CDR1 SGHTA and CDR2 FQGTGA. CDR3 length: 16 residues.

This clonotype was seen many times. The rearrangement joins TRBV9 to TRBJ2-5, with D hard to call. This CDR3 has 15 amino acids. The germline V and J ends were trimmed by 0 bases and 2 bases, with 11 bases remaining between them. Germline values: CDR1 SGDLS, CDR2 YYNGEE. In nucleotides, the CDR3 is TGTGCCAGCAGCGTAGGCGGTGTGGGGCAAGAGACCCAGTACTTC. Translation: CASSVGGVGQETQYF.

This clonotype was seen many times. A junction boundary mismatches the germline segment, possibly from a read error. V is TRBV7-9 and J is TRBJ1-1, with unresolved D. The germline gives CDR1 SEHNR, CDR2 FQNEAQ (reference sequence). The CDR3 extends over 12 amino acids. The CDR3 nucleotides are TGCGCCAGCAGCTTCGGTGACACTGAAGCTTTCTTT. Residues: CASSFGDTEAFF.

Many counts were recorded for this clonotype. V and J are TRBV6-2 or TRBV6-3 and TRBJ2-7, with 14 bases identical to TRBD2. The germline CDR1 and CDR2 sequences are MNHEY and SVGEGT. The J segment lost 4 bases and the V segment lost 8 bases, leaving 7 bases of the junction unmatched. The CDR3 loop spans 15 amino acids. The CDR3 region has the DNA TGTGCCAGCTGGGGACTAGCGGGAGCAGGGTACGAGCAGTACTTC. It translates to CASWGLAGAGYEQYF.

This chain uses TRBV5-6 with TRBJ2-5; 9 bases map to TRBD2. The V and J ends lost 5 bases and 5 bases, in that order; junction bases with no gene match: 7. The CDR3 has 14 residues. Germline V lookup: CDR1 SGHDT, CDR2 YYEEEE. The CDR3 DNA is TGTGCCAGCAGTCCGACGACTAGCGGTGAGACCCAGTACTTC. Its translation: CASSPTTSGETQYF. Filled out from reference TRBV5-6 and TRBJ2-5, the complete variable domain reads DAGVTQSPTHLIKTRGQQVTLRCSPKSGHDTVSWYQQALGQGPQFIFQYYEEEERQRGNFPDRFSGHQFPNYSSELNVNALLLGDSALYLCASSPTTSGETQYFGPGTRLLVL.

The V and J genes are TRBV6-5 and TRBJ2-2; TRBD2 aligns across 8 bases. V shed 4 bases and J 7 bases; nucleotides not matched to a gene: 5. Germline V lookup: CDR1 MNHEY, CDR2 SVGAGI. The CDR3 sequence is 14 residues long. CDR3 sequence reads: CASSFWTSYGELFF. The CDR3 coding sequence is TGTGCCAGCAGTTTTTGGACTAGCTACGGGGAGCTGTTTTTT.

Ten or more counts support this clonotype. The J gene is TRBJ2-2, the V gene TRBV6-5, with 8 bases aligning to TRBD1. The CDR3 has 16 residues. Germline assignment: CDR1 MNHEY and CDR2 SVGAGI. V lost 7 bases and J lost 5; bases outside the gene matches: 12. CDR3 sequence: CASTRAGQASTGELFF. In DNA form, the CDR3 reads TGTGCCAGCACCCGGGCGGGACAGGCATCAACCGGGGAGCTGTTTTTT.

The rearrangement links TRBV10-3 to TRBJ1-1; D gene uncertain. Germline V gene lookup returns CDR1 ENHRY and CDR2 SYGVKD. Trimming removed 10 bases at V and 11 bases at J, with 17 bases between. The CDR3 is made up of 11 amino acids. CDR3 in DNA: TGTGCCAGCGGCCTGGGAGTCGGGGCTTTCTTT. The encoded protein is CASGLGVGAFF.

The V and J genes are TRBV11-2 and TRBJ1-1; D gene unclear. Trimming removed 8 bases from V and 6 bases from J, with 25 bases in between. This CDR3 has 16 residues. Germline CDR1 SGHAT, CDR2 FQNNGV. The DNA for the CDR3 is TGTGCCAGCTCCCTCGCTAAGGCAGCGGCGGTCCCTGAAGCTTTCTTT. Translated, it gives CASSLAKAAAVPEAFF.

This clonotype was observed many times. The genes are TRBV7-2 and TRBJ2-5, with 8 bases aligning to TRBD2. In germline, CDR1 is SGHTA, CDR2 FQGNSA. The CDR3 is 15 amino acids. Unmatched junction bases numbered 5, after V lost 3 bases and J lost 2 bases. CDR3 sequence (DNA): TGTGCCAGCAGCTTCACTAGCGGAGGTCAAGAGACCCAGTACTTC. It translates to CASSFTSGGQETQYF.

This clonotype was observed a few times. This chain connects TRBV30 to TRBJ1-1, with a weak D call TRBD1 (5 bases). The ends were cut back, 3 bases at V and 1 base at J, with 15 bases in the middle. The CDR3 has 15 residues. From germline, CDR1 is GTSNPN and CDR2 SVGIG (reference sequence). CDR3 nucleotide sequence: TGTGCCTGGAGGGGACTGAGCACTTCGAACACTGAAGCTTTCTTT. Amino acids: CAWRGLSTSNTEAFF.

CDR3 sequence: CASSLGSSTSPLHF. CDR3 in DNA: TGCGCCAGCAGCTTGGGTTCTAGCACTTCACCCCTCCACTTT. The V gene is TRBV5-1, the J gene TRBJ1-6, with no clear D. Trimming shortened V by 0 bases and J by 9 bases, and 10 bases separated the two germline ends. The CDR3 contains 14 residues. The germline CDR1 and CDR2 sequences are SGHRS and YFSETQ.

This clonotype was counted once. This chain joins TRBV20-1 and TRBJ2-5; D is possibly TRBD2 (5 bases). Germline V gene lookup returns CDR1 DFQATT and CDR2 SNEGSKA (reference sequence). Trimming removed 1 base from V and 2 bases from J, with 26 bases in between. The CDR3 loop spans 19 amino acids. The CDR3 sequence is CSARVRGRLDTQAQETQYF. CDR3 coding DNA: TGCAGTGCTAGAGTGAGAGGGCGCCTAGATACGCAGGCACAAGAGACCCAGTACTTC.

This clonotype was found many times. The chain combines TRBV20-1 with TRBJ2-5; D is perhaps TRBD2 (6 bases). This CDR3 has 13 amino acids. V was clipped by 6 bases and J by 5 bases, with 16 bases between them. CDR1 and CDR2 from the germline V gene are DFQATT and SNEGSKA (reference sequence). The DNA of the CDR3 is TGCAGTGCGGGACTCCCGACCCGGGAGACCCAGTACTTC. This codes for CSAGLPTRETQYF.

Many counts were recorded for this clonotype. This rearrangement joins TRBV7-3 to TRBJ1-2; D gene uncertain. Trimming stripped 1 base from V and 2 bases from J, with 14 bases between. Germline V gene sequence: CDR1 SGHTA, CDR2 FQGTGA. This CDR3 has 16 residues. CDR3 nucleotide sequence: TGTGCCAGCAGCTTAAAAGGGCGAGGAACGAACTATGGCTACACCTTC. Translation gives CASSLKGRGTNYGYTF.

The V and J genes are TRBV2 and TRBJ1-1; weak D call: TRBD1 (5 bases). Trimming took off 6 bases at V and 4 bases at J, with 18 bases between the two ends. CDR1 is SNHLY and CDR2 is FYNNEI in the germline V gene. The CDR3 covers 15 residues. In DNA, the CDR3 is TGTGCCAGCAGCGTTAACCAGGGTTTACGCACTGAAGCTTTCTTT. The encoded protein is CASSVNQGLRTEAFF. Drawing the rest from reference TRBV2 and TRBJ1-1, the complete variable domain is EPEVTQTPSHQVTQMGQEVILRCVPISNHLYFYWYRQILGQKVEFLVSFYNNEISEKSEIFDDQFSVERPDGSNFTLKIRSTKLEDSAMYFCASSVNQGLRTEAFFGQGTRLTVV.

This chain connects TRBV9 to TRBJ1-6; D call uncertain. The CDR3 has 14 residues. V lost 1 base and J 10 bases, leaving 12 bases between the germline ends. CDR1 and CDR2 from the germline V gene are SGDLS and YYNGEE. CDR3 DNA sequence: TGTGCCAGCAGCGTAACGGCTAGTAAGTCACCCCTCCACTTT. This translates into CASSVTASKSPLHF.